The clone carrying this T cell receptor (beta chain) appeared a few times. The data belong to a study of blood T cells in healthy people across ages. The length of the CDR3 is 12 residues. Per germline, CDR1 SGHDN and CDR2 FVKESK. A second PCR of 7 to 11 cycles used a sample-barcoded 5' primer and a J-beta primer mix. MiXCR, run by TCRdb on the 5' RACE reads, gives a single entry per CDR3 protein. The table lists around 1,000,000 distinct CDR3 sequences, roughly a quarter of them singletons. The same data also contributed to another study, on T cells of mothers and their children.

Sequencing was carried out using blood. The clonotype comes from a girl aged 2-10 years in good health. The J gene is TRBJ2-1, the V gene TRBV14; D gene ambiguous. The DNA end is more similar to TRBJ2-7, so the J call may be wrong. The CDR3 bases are TGTGCCAGCAGCCAAGATACGATAGAGCAGTACTTC. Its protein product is CASSQDTIEQYF.